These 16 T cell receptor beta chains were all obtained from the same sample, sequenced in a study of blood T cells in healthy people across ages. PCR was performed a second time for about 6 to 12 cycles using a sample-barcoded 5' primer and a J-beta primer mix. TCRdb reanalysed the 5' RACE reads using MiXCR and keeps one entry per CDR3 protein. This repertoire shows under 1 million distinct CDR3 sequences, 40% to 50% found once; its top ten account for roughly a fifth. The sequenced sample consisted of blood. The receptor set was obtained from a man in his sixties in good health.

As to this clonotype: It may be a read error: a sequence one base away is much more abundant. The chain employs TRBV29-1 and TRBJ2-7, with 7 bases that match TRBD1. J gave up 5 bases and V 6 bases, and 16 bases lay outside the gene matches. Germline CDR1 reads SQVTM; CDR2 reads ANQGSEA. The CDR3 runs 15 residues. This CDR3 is CSVESQQGTGDEQYF. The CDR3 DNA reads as TGCAGCGTAGAGAGCCAACAGGGGACCGGGGACGAGCAGTACTTC.

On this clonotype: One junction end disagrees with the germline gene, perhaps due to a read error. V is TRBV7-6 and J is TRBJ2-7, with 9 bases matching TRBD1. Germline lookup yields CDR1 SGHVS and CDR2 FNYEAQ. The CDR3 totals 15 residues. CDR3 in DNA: TGTGCCAGCAGCTCCCAAGGGACAGGGTCCTCCGAGCAGTACTTC. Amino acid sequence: CASSSQGTGSSEQYF. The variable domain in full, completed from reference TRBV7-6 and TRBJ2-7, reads GAGVSQSPRYKVTKRGQDVALRCDPISGHVSLYWYRQALGQGPEFLTYFNYEAQQDKSGLPNDRFSAERPEGSISTLTIQRTEQRDSAMYRCASSSQGTGSSEQYFGPGTRLTVT.

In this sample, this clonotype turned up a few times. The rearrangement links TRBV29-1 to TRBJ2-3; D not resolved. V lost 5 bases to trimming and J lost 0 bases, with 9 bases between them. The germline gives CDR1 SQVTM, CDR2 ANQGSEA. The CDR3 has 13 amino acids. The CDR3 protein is CSVPWSSTDTQYF. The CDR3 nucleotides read TGCAGCGTTCCCTGGTCTAGCACAGATACGCAGTATTTT.

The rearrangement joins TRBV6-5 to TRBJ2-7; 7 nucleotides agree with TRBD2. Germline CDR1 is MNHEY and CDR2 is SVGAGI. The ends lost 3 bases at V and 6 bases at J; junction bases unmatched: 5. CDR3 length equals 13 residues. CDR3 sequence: CASSYTSGGEQYF. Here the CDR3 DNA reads TGTGCCAGCAGTTATACATCGGGGGGCGAGCAGTACTTC.

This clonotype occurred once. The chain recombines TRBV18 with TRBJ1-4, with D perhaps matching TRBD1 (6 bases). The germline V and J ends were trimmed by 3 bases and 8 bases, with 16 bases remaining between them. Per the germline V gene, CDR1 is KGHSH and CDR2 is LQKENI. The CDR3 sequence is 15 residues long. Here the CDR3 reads CASSPGYGGKEKLFF. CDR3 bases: TGTGCCAGCTCACCGGGATATGGGGGCAAGGAAAAACTGTTTTTT.

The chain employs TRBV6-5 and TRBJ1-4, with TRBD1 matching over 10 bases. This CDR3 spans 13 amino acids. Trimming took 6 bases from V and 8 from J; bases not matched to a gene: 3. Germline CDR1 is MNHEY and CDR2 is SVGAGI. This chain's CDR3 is CASRTGGREKLFF. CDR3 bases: TGTGCCAGCAGGACAGGGGGCAGGGAAAAACTGTTTTTT.

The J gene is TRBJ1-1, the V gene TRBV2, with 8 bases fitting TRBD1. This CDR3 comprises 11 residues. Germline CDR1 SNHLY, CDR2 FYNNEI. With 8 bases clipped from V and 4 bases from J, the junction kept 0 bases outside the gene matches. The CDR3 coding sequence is TGTGCCAGCGGACAGGGCACTGAAGCTTTCTTT. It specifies CASGQGTEAFF.

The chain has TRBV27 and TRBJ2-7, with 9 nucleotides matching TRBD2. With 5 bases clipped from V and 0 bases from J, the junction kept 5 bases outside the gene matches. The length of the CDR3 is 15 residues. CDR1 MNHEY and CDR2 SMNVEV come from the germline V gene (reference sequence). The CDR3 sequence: CASSKSGGYSYEQYF. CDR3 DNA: TGTGCCAGCAGTAAGAGCGGGGGGTACTCCTACGAGCAGTACTTC.

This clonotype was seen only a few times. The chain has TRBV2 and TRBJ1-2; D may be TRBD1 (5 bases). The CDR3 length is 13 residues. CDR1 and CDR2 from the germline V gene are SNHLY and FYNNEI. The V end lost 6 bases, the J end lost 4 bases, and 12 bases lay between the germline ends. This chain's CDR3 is CASRAGTAYGYTF. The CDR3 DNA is TGTGCCAGCAGAGCCGGGACTGCCTATGGCTACACCTTC. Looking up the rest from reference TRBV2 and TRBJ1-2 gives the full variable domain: EPEVTQTPSHQVTQMGQEVILRCVPISNHLYFYWYRQILGQKVEFLVSFYNNEISEKSEIFDDQFSVERPDGSNFTLKIRSTKLEDSAMYFCASRAGTAYGYTFGSGTRLTVV.

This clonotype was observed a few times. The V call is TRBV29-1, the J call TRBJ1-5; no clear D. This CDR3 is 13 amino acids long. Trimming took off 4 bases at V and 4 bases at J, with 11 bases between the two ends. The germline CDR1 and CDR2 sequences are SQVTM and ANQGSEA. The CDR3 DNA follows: TGCAGCGTTGGGGAGCGGGTTAATCAGCCCCAGCATTTT. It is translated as CSVGERVNQPQHF.

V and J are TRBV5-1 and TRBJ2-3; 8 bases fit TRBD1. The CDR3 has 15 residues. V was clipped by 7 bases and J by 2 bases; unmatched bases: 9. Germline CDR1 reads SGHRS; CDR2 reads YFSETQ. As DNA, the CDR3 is TGCGCCAGCCAACTGACAGGGGACCCCACAGATACGCAGTATTTT. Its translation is CASQLTGDPTDTQYF.

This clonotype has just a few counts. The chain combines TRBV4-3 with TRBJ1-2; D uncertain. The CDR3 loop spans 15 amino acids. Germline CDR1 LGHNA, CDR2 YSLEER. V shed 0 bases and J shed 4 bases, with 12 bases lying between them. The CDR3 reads CASSQDNERSYGYTF. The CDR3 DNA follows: TGCGCCAGCAGCCAAGATAATGAACGGAGCTATGGCTACACCTTC.

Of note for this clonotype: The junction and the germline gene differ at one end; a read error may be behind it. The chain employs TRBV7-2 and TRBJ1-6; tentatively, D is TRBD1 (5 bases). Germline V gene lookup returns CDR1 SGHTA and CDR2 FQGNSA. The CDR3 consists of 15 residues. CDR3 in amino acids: CASSLVGGEGSPPHF. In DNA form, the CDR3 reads TGTGCCAGCAGCTTAGTTGGAGGGGAAGGATCACCCCCCCACTTT.

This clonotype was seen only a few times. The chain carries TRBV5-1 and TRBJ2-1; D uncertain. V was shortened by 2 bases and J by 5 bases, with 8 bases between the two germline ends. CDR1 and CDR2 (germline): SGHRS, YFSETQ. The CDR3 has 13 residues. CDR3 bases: TGCGCCAGCAGCTTTGGAGAGAACAATGAGCAGTTCTTC. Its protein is CASSFGENNEQFF. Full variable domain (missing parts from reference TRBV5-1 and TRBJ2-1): KAGVTQTPRYLIKTRGQQVTLSCSPISGHRSVSWYQQTPGQGLQFLFEYFSETQRNKGNFPGRFSGRQFSNSRSEMNVSTLELGDSALYLCASSFGENNEQFFGPGTRLTVL.

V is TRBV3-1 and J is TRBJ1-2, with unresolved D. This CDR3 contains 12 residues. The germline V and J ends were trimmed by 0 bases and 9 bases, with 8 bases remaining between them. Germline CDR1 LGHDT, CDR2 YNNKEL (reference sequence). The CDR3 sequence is CASSQEGLSYTF. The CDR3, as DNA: TGTGCCAGCAGCCAAGAAGGGTTAAGCTACACCTTC.

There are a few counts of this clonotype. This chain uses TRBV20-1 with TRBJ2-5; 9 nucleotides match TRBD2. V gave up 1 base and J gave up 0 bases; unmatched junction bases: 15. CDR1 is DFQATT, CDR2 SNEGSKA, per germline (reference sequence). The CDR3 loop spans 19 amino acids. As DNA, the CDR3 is TGCAGTGCTAGAGCCCCGAGGGAGAGCGGGGGGACCTACCAAGAGACCCAGTACTTC. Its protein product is CSARAPRESGGTYQETQYF.